This T cell receptor (beta chain) was captured by sequencing in a study of OX40 agonist ivuxolimab in advanced cancers. Notes on the research overall: Ivuxolimab was an agonistic, fully human IgG2 monoclonal antibody directed against OX40 (CD134), a costimulatory receptor. Intravenous ivuxolimab was administered to patients every 2 weeks at six dose levels: 0.01, 0.1, 0.3, 1.5, 3 and 10 mg/kg. Of the approximately 50 dose-escalation patients, hepatocellular carcinoma was present in about 20, melanoma in around 15, renal cell carcinoma in 9 and head and neck cancer in 9. The dose-escalation cohort was around 83% male with a mean age of roughly 62 years, ranging from 23 to 79. Patients were allowed to have had prior anti-PD-1, anti-PD-L1 or anti-CTLA-4 therapy, and 40% of the dose-escalation patients had been treated with checkpoint inhibitors. Partial responses occurred in three dose-escalation patients: two with cutaneous melanoma and one with hepatocellular carcinoma. The purpose of peripheral TCRbeta sequencing was to test whether ivuxolimab changed TCR sequence diversity and led to clonal T-cell expansion. The paper describes the monotherapy dose-escalation part (N of about 55 patients) of the phase I trial of ivuxolimab.

Concerning this clone itself: The antigen this receptor binds is unknown. Per-nucleotide qualities are absent, and no much larger clonotype sits a single base away.

For sequencing of the TCRbeta CDR3 region, genomic DNA was extracted from the sorted cells. The immunoSEQ Assay was used to sequence the TCRbeta CDR3 regions. TCRdb re-hosts the immuneACCESS table, in-frame sequences only. Its copies lack some clones; in the studies checked, an unresolved V gene accounts for under half of them, and the cause for the rest is not known. The sample contains about 76,000 clones, over 75% of them found a single time. The ten largest clones represent around 5.1% of the sample. Patients with a history of autoimmune disease or receiving systemic immunosuppression were excluded from the trial. Peripheral blood for TCR sequencing was drawn from every dose cohort at baseline, at cycle 4 day 1 and at cycle 7 day 1. Samples came from an open-label, multicenter, first-in-human phase I dose-escalation trial of ivuxolimab. Adults with locally advanced or metastatic melanoma, renal cell, hepatocellular, or head and neck squamous cell carcinoma were enrolled in the trial. Before TCR sequencing, CD4+ and CD8+ T cells were separately sorted from peripheral blood.

The full study reports these points: In the 0.1-3.0 mg/kg groups, partial responders were among the patients with the lowest normalized peripheral clonal expansion, particularly in CD8+ T cells. The antigen specificity of the peripheral T cells that underwent clonal expansion was not determined. At doses of 0.1 to 3.0 mg/kg, clonal expansion of both CD4+ and CD8+ T cells in blood was seen between baseline and week 6. After ivuxolimab, more expanded clones were found on average in CD8+ T cells than in CD4+ T cells. Low levels of normalized T-cell clonal expansion were also seen in some nonresponding patients.

The sequences come from CD4+ or CD8+ T cells sorted from blood, collected in a trial of the OX40 agonist ivuxolimab. The origin of this receptor is an adult with an advanced solid tumor such as melanoma, head and neck, liver or kidney cancer.

The sequenced DNA is TGTGCCAGCAGCGGGCCGTATTCACCCCTCCACTTT. This is translated as CASSGPYSPLHF. Recombination joined TRBV7-2 with TRBJ1-6; the D gene is not confidently resolved. V lost 5 bases and J lost 8 bases; the stretch between them is 7 bases long. Sequences SGHTA (CDR1) and FQGNSA (CDR2) are obtained from the germline V gene. Counted from cysteine to phenylalanine, this CDR3 has 12 amino acids. Just the 36-base CDR3 DNA is kept, in frame starting at base 1.